The sequence of this TCR beta chain was determined in a study of T-cell memory formation after mild COVID-19. About the research overall: In these data, TCR clusters were largely donor specific. Study findings and constraints: Confirmation was lacking for SARS-CoV-2 specificity of second-wave clones that peaked on day 37. Day 15 to 85 contracting clones showed balanced CD4/CD8; day 15 to 37 expanders favored CD4+.

Constant-segment primers served in 5'RACE that generated TCR alpha and TCR beta cDNA libraries bearing sample barcodes and UMIs. A single record per CDR3 protein comes from TCRdb applying MiXCR to the 5' RACE reads. Here the sample spans approximately 500,000 distinct CDR3 sequences, roughly 23% being singletons. CDR1 is MNHEY, CDR2 SMNVEV, per germline (reference sequence). After removal of 6 bases from V and 5 bases from J, the junction contained 4 bases not matched to a gene. The CDR3 spans 14 residues. This clonotype was seen a few times. Its antigen is undetermined. The receptor comes from an adult woman who had mild COVID-19 (a few samples of this study predate the infection). Cell type and time point are not known. The sequencing input was PBMCs or a T cell subset sorted from them (not recorded which). J is TRBJ2-5 and V is TRBV27; TRBD2 matches at 12 bases. CDR3 in amino acids: CASRLAGGQETQYF. As DNA, the CDR3 is TGTGCCAGCAGGCTAGCGGGGGGGCAGGAGACCCAGTACTTC.